What follows are 27 T cell receptor beta chains derived from one specimen sequenced in a study of beta chain features in type 1 diabetes. Reverse transcribing all isolated RNA meant expressed TCRB transcripts were sequenced. The repertoire was sequenced with immunoSEQ multiplex PCR; TCRdb's copy has only in-frame clones and lacks some. The sample records fewer than 900,000 clones, 15% to 20% being singletons. The sequenced sample was naive CD4+ T cells from blood. All receptors derive from a woman aged 18-30 years in good health.

The V call is TRBV2, the J call TRBJ1-4; 8 bases align to TRBD1. The CDR3 is made up of 12 amino acids. Germline CDR1 is SNHLY and CDR2 is FYNNEI. The ends lost 6 bases at V and 6 bases at J; junction bases unmatched: 0. The CDR3 DNA sequence: TGTGCCAGCAGGGGACAGGATGAAAAACTGTTTTTT. Its protein is CASRGQDEKLFF.

This clone was seen a handful of times. The chain recombines TRBV7-2 with TRBJ2-7; TRBD2 matches at 7 bases. CDR3 length: 14 amino acids. Losses at the gene ends were 3 bases for V and 2 bases for J; bases not matched to a gene: 4. Germline-derived CDR1 and CDR2 are SGHTA and FQGNSA. The CDR3 loop is CASSFGGGPYEQYF. The CDR3 nucleotides read TGTGCCAGCAGCTTTGGGGGAGGGCCCTACGAGCAGTACTTC.

This clone occurred a few times. The chain combines TRBV5-1 with TRBJ1-4; no definite D call. From germline, CDR1 is SGHRS and CDR2 YFSETQ. V lost 0 bases and J 0 bases, leaving 3 bases between the germline ends. The CDR3 covers 14 residues. The CDR3 region has the DNA TGCGCCAGCAGCTTGGGCTCAACTAATGAAAAACTGTTTTTT. Its protein product is CASSLGSTNEKLFF.

CDR3 in amino acids: CASSLSSSGRYNEQFF. The CDR3 DNA sequence: TGTGCCAGCAGCCTCTCCTCTAGCGGGAGGTACAATGAGCAGTTCTTC. The V and J genes are TRBV7-9 and TRBJ2-1; 11 bases are shared with TRBD2. CDR3 size: 16 residues. Trimming cost V 5 bases and J 4 bases; bases outside gene matches: 7. CDR1 SEHNR and CDR2 FQNEAQ come from the germline V gene (reference sequence).

The V call is TRBV7-8, the J call TRBJ2-2; D is ambiguous. The CDR3 contains 13 residues. V lost 3 bases and J lost 0, with 2 bases in between. The germline gives CDR1 SGHVS, CDR2 FQNEAQ. The chain's CDR3 is CASSFSNTGELFF. DNA of the CDR3: TGTGCCAGCAGCTTTTCGAACACCGGGGAGCTGTTTTTT.

This clone appeared a few times. The V gene is TRBV23-1, the J gene TRBJ1-4, with 8 bases lining up with TRBD1. TRBV23-1 is sorted into the ORF group, with uncertain function. The CDR3 sequence is 16 residues long. V was clipped by 4 bases and J by 5 bases; unmatched bases: 9. The CDR3 nucleotides are TGCGCCAGCAGTCCCAGAGGACAGGGCCGGAATGAAAAACTGTTTTTT. Its translation: CASSPRGQGRNEKLFF.

The chain links TRBV6-5 to TRBJ2-7; D remains ambiguous. Germline-derived CDR1 and CDR2 are MNHEY and SVGAGI. The CDR3 length is 13 residues. Trimming left V 5 bases short and J 3 bases short, with 11 bases between. CDR3 amino acids: CASSPATFYEQYF. CDR3 nucleotide sequence: TGTGCCAGCAGTCCCGCCACATTCTACGAGCAGTACTTC.

This clone was counted only a few times. This rearrangement joins TRBV6-5 to TRBJ2-7; unclear D gene. Germline CDR1 MNHEY, CDR2 SVGAGI. The CDR3 has 14 amino acids. Trimming took 4 bases from V and 2 from J, leaving 12 bases between them. CDR3 nucleotide sequence: TGTGCCAGCAGTTTGGGAAGAGGACCCTACGAGCAGTACTTC. It specifies CASSLGRGPYEQYF.

The CDR3, as DNA: TGCATGATACCCCACAATGAGCAGTTCTTC. Translation gives CMIPHNEQFF. The V gene is TRBV20-1, the J gene TRBJ2-1; D call uncertain. The CDR3 has 10 residues. The germline gives CDR1 DFQATT, CDR2 SNEGSKA (reference sequence).

CDR3 coding DNA: TGTGCCATCGGACCCGGGACAGGGATGGTAAAACTGTTTTTT. Amino acid sequence: CAIGPGTGMVKLFF. This rearrangement joins TRBV10-3 to TRBJ1-4, with 9 bases that match TRBD1. CDR3 length: 14 residues. V lost 8 bases and J lost 10; bases outside the gene matches: 11. CDR1 and CDR2 from the germline V gene are ENHRY and SYGVKD.

As concerns this clone: Other DNA sequences in this specimen translate into the identical CDR3. V gene TRBV5-1 combines with J gene TRBJ1-1; D is unresolved. The CDR3 sequence is 13 residues long. Germline CDR1 reads SGHRS; CDR2 reads YFSETQ. The ends were cut back, 0 bases at V and 3 bases at J, with 6 bases in the middle. The CDR3 loop reads CASSLVLDTEAFF. Written as DNA, the CDR3 is TGCGCCAGCAGCTTGGTACTTGACACTGAAGCTTTCTTT.

The chain has TRBV19 and TRBJ1-3; D ambiguous. This CDR3 is built from 13 residues. Germline loops: CDR1 LNHDA, CDR2 SQIVND (reference sequence). Deletions cut 7 bases from V and 1 base from J, with 8 bases between. The CDR3 DNA reads TGTGCCAGTACCGCGCGGTCTGGAAACACCATATATTTT. It translates to CASTARSGNTIYF.

This chain links TRBV6-5 with TRBJ2-7; D uncertain. The ends were cut back, 0 bases at V and 3 bases at J, with 9 bases in the middle. Per the germline V gene, CDR1 is MNHEY and CDR2 is SVGAGI. This CDR3 comprises 14 residues. The CDR3 DNA is TGTGCCAGCAGTTACTCCGGACGGTACTACGAGCAGTACTTC. The encoded protein is CASSYSGRYYEQYF.

This clone appeared a few times. V usage is TRBV5-1 and J usage is TRBJ2-3, with a weak D call TRBD1 (5 bases). The CDR3 contains 15 residues. V was pared by 5 bases and J by 2 bases, with 15 bases between. The V gene's germline CDR1 is SGHRS and CDR2 YFSETQ. DNA of the CDR3: TGCGCCAGCAGTGGGGCCAATAGCCCCACAGATACGCAGTATTTT. Its translation is CASSGANSPTDTQYF.

V is TRBV9 and J is TRBJ2-7, with 11 bases identical to TRBD1. Germline V gene sequence: CDR1 SGDLS, CDR2 YYNGEE. This CDR3 has 16 residues. V was pared by 0 bases and J by 3 bases, with 5 bases of the junction left unmatched. The CDR3 loop reads CASSVASGTGGYEQYF. CDR3 coding DNA: TGTGCCAGCAGCGTAGCCTCCGGGACAGGGGGCTACGAGCAGTACTTC. Drawing the rest from reference TRBV9 and TRBJ2-7, the complete variable domain is DSGVTQTPKHLITATGQRVTLRCSPRSGDLSVYWYQQSLDQGLQFLIQYYNGEERAKGNILERFSAQQFPDLHSELNLSSLELGDSALYFCASSVASGTGGYEQYFGPGTRLTVT.

This chain joins TRBV9 and TRBJ2-3; 9 bases map to TRBD2. Germline assignment: CDR1 SGDLS and CDR2 YYNGEE. V shed 0 bases, J shed 8 bases, and the junction held 10 bases outside the gene matches. The CDR3 has 16 amino acids. The CDR3 reads CASSVGGSGSKRTQYF. The CDR3 coding sequence is TGTGCCAGCAGCGTAGGGGGTAGCGGGAGTAAGCGTACGCAGTATTTT.

The chain has TRBV18 and TRBJ1-1, with D unresolved. Germline loops: CDR1 KGHSH, CDR2 LQKENI. The length of the CDR3 is 13 residues. Trimming removed 5 bases from V and 1 base from J, with 8 bases in between. The CDR3 region is CASSKSKNTEAFF. CDR3 DNA: TGTGCCAGCTCAAAAAGCAAGAACACTGAAGCTTTCTTT.

This clone was seen just once. V is TRBV28 and J is TRBJ2-3; perhaps D is TRBD1 or TRBD2 (5 bases each). Germline V gives CDR1 MDHEN, CDR2 SYDVKM. The CDR3 is 17 residues long. Deletions cut 5 bases from V and 2 bases from J, with 20 bases between. CDR3 bases: TGTGCCAGCAGTCCCCCCAGCTGGGACCGAGCCACAGATACGCAGTATTTT. It translates to CASSPPSWDRATDTQYF.

V and J are TRBV19 and TRBJ1-2; D is ambiguous. The CDR3 has 13 residues. V was pared by 0 bases and J by 5 bases, with 7 bases between. Germline V gives CDR1 LNHDA, CDR2 SQIVND (reference sequence). CDR3 sequence reads: CASSIETSYGYTF. Written as DNA, the CDR3 is TGTGCCAGTAGTATAGAGACAAGTTATGGCTACACCTTC.

The chain joins TRBV2 to TRBJ2-7, with TRBD1 as a possible D gene (6 bases). The CDR3 length is 13 residues. V was cut by 7 bases and J by 0 bases, with 10 bases left in between. The V gene's germline CDR1 is SNHLY and CDR2 FYNNEI. The CDR3 protein is CASIGQSSYEQYF. Here the CDR3 DNA reads TGTGCCAGCATCGGACAGAGCTCCTACGAGCAGTACTTC. The complete variable domain, with remaining parts taken from reference TRBV2 and TRBJ2-7, reads EPEVTQTPSHQVTQMGQEVILRCVPISNHLYFYWYRQILGQKVEFLVSFYNNEISEKSEIFDDQFSVERPDGSNFTLKIRSTKLEDSAMYFCASIGQSSYEQYFGPGTRLTVT.

This sequence joins TRBV7-2 and TRBJ2-7; 8 bases agree with TRBD2. The CDR3 contains 17 residues. Losses at the gene ends were 4 bases for V and 2 bases for J; bases not matched to a gene: 13. The germline V gene encodes CDR1 SGHTA and CDR2 FQGNSA. The CDR3 region has the DNA TGTGCCAGCAGCTCTTTTGGCTGGCGGGAGGCCACCTACGAGCAGTACTTC. It encodes CASSSFGWREATYEQYF.

The chain joins TRBV28 to TRBJ2-1, with TRBD2 matching over 11 bases. Germline CDR1 reads MDHEN; CDR2 reads SYDVKM. V dropped 6 bases and J dropped 9; count of bases not matched to a gene: 7. The CDR3 is 14 amino acids. CDR3 nucleotides: TGTGCCAGCAGCCTACTAGCGGGAGTACGTGAGCAGTTCTTC. Protein product: CASSLLAGVREQFF.

This clone was counted only a few times. This sequence joins TRBV5-1 and TRBJ2-7, with 12 positions matching TRBD2. CDR3 length equals 17 residues. The trim removed 1 base at V and 0 bases at J, leaving 5 bases unmatched. Germline-derived CDR1 and CDR2 are SGHRS and YFSETQ. The CDR3 loop reads CASSLTTTSGSSYEQYF. CDR3 DNA: TGCGCCAGCAGCTTGACCACGACTAGCGGGAGCTCCTACGAGCAGTACTTC.

This clone was observed a few times. The chain couples TRBV23-1 to TRBJ1-1; perhaps TRBD1 as D (6 bases). TRBV23-1 is reported as an ORF; its role is uncertain. V was trimmed by 6 bases and J by 11 bases, leaving 19 bases between them. The CDR3 is 13 amino acids. The CDR3 region is CASSQRGNTRAFF. In nucleotides, the CDR3 is TGCGCCAGCAGCCAAAGGGGGAATACGAGGGCTTTCTTT.

The rearrangement links TRBV5-6 to TRBJ1-2, with D unclear. V was cut by 6 bases and J by 4 bases, with 13 bases left in between. The CDR3 covers 13 residues. Germline CDR1 and CDR2: SGHDT and YYEEEE. Here the CDR3 DNA reads TGTGCCAGCAAGCGCCCGACTTTCTATGGCTACACCTTC. Amino acid sequence: CASKRPTFYGYTF. The full variable domain, completed using reference TRBV5-6 and TRBJ1-2, is DAGVTQSPTHLIKTRGQQVTLRCSPKSGHDTVSWYQQALGQGPQFIFQYYEEEERQRGNFPDRFSGHQFPNYSSELNVNALLLGDSALYLCASKRPTFYGYTFGSGTRLTVV.

This clone was seen a few times. The rearrangement joins TRBV29-1 to TRBJ2-1; 11 bases are shared with TRBD2. J lost 4 bases, V lost 5 bases, and 13 bases had no gene match. This CDR3 spans 17 amino acids. Germline CDR1 is SQVTM and CDR2 is ANQGSEA. The CDR3 spells CSVPPPLLAGEYNEQFF. The CDR3 bases are TGCAGCGTTCCTCCACCCCTACTAGCGGGAGAGTACAATGAGCAGTTCTTC.

The chain is built from TRBV4-1 and TRBJ2-5; tentative D call: TRBD1 (6 bases). The CDR3 covers 17 residues. The V end lost 1 base, the J end lost 2 bases, and 17 bases lay between the germline ends. From germline, CDR1 is MGHRA and CDR2 YSYEKL. The CDR3 reads CASSQGLQGGVQETQYF. CDR3 nucleotide sequence: TGCGCCAGCAGCCAAGGGCTACAGGGTGGAGTTCAAGAGACCCAGTACTTC.